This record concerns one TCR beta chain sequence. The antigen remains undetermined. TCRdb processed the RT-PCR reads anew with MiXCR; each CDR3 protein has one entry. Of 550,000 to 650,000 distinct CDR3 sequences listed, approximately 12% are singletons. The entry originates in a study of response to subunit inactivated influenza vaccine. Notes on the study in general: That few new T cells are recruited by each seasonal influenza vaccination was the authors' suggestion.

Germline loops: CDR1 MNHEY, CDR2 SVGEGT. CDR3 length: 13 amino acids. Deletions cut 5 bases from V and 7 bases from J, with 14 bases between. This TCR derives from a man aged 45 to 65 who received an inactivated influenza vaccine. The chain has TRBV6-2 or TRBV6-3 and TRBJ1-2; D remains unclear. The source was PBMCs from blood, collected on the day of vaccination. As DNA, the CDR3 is TGTGCCAGCAGTACCCCAAGGATAAGTGGCTACACCTTC. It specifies CASSTPRISGYTF.